This TCR beta chain originates from a study of OX40 agonist ivuxolimab in advanced cancers. With 6 bases removed from V and 1 base from J, the gap between germline ends came to 14 bases. The CDR3 length is 15 residues. Germline loops: CDR1 SGHTA, CDR2 FQGNSA. Sequencing used immunoSEQ multiplex PCR; TCRdb keeps in-frame clones, though not all of them. The sample yields 50,000 to 70,000 clones, over 90% seen once. The sample consisted of CD4+ or CD8+ T cells sorted from blood, taken in a trial of the OX40 agonist ivuxolimab. The gene calls are TRBV7-2 and TRBJ2-3; D remains ambiguous. The sequence was collected from an adult with an advanced solid tumor such as melanoma, head and neck, liver or kidney cancer. As DNA, the CDR3 is TGTGCCAGCAGAGACCACCTTGGGCGCACAGATACGCAGTATTTT. Amino acids: CASRDHLGRTDTQYF.